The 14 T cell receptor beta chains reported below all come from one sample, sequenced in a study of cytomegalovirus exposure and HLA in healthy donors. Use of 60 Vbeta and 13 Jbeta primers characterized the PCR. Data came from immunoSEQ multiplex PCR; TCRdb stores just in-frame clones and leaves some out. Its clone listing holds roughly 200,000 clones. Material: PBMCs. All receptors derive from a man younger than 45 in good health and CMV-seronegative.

CDR3 protein: CASSLRQGAATDTQYF. The CDR3 nucleotides read TGTGCCAGTAGTCTTCGACAGGGGGCGGCAACAGATACGCAGTATTTT. The chain employs TRBV19 and TRBJ2-3; TRBD1 agrees at 10 bases. Germline V gene data show CDR1 as LNHDA and CDR2 as SQIVND (reference sequence). The CDR3 is made up of 16 amino acids. The V segment lost 5 bases and the J segment 3 bases; nucleotides outside the gene matches: 8.

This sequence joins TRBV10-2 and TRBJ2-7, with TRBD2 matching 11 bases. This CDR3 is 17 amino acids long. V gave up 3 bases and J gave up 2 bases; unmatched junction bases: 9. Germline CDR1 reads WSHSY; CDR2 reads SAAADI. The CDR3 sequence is CASSDLPGTSGPYEQYF. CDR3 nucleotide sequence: TGCGCCAGCAGTGATTTGCCCGGGACTAGCGGACCCTACGAGCAGTACTTC.

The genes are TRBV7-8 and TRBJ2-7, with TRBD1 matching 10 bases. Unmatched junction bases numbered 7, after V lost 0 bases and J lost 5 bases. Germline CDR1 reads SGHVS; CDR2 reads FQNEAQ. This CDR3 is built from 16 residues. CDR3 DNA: TGTGCCAGCAGCTTAGCAAGGGACAGGGGTTCCAACGAGCAGTACTTC. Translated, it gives CASSLARDRGSNEQYF.

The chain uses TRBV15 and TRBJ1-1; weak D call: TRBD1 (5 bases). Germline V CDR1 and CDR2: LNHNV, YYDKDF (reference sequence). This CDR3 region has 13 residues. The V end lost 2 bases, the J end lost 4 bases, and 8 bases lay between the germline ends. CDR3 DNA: TGTGCCACCAGCAGACAGGGCGGCACTGAAGCTTTCTTT. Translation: CATSRQGGTEAFF.

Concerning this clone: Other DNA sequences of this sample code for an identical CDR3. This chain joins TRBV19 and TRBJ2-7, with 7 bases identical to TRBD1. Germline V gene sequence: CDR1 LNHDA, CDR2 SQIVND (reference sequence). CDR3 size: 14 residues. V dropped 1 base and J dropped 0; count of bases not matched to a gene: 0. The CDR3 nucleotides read TGTGCCAGTAGTATAGGGACAGGCTCCTACGAGCAGTACTTC. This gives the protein CASSIGTGSYEQYF.

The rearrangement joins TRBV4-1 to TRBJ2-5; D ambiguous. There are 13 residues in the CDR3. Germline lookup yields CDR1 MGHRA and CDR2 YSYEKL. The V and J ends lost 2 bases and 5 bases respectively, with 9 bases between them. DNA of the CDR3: TGCGCCAGCAGCCAACTGTTCCGGGAGACCCAGTACTTC. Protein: CASSQLFRETQYF.

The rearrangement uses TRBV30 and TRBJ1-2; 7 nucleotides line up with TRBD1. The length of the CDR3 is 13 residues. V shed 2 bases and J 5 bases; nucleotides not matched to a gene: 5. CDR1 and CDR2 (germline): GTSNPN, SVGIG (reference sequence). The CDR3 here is CAWSTGDGYGYTF. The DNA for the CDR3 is TGTGCCTGGAGTACAGGGGATGGTTATGGCTACACCTTC.

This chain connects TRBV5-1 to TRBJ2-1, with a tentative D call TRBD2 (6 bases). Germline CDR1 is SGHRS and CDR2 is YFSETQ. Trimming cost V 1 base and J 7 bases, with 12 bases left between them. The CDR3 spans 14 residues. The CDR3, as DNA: TGCGCCAGCAGCTTGAATTGGGGAGGAAATGAGCAGTTCTTC. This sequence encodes CASSLNWGGNEQFF.

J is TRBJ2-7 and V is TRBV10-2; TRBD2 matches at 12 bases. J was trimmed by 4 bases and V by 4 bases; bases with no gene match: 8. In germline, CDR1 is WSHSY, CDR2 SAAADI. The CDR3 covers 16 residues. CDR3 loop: CASSGGTSGRSYEQYF. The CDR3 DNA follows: TGCGCCAGCAGTGGGGGGACTAGCGGGCGAAGTTACGAGCAGTACTTC.

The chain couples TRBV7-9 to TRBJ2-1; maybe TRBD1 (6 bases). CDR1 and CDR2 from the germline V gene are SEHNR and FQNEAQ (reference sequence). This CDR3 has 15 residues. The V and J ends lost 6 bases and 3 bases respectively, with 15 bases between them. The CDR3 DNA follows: TGTGCCAGCAGTTTAACGGGACAAAACTACAATGAGCAGTTCTTC. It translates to CASSLTGQNYNEQFF.

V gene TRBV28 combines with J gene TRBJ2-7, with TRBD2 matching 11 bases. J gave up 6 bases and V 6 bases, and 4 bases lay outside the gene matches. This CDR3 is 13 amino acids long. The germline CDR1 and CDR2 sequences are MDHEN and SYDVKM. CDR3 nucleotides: TGTGCCAGCAGACTAGCGGGAGTGAGCGAGCAGTACTTC. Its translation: CASRLAGVSEQYF.

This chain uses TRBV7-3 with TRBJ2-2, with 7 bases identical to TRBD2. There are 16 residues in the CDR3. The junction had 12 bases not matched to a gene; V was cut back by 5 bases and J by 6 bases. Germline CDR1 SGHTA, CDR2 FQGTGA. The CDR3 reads CASSPWGGRGPGELFF. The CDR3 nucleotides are TGTGCCAGCAGCCCATGGGGCGGGAGAGGGCCCGGGGAGCTGTTTTTT.

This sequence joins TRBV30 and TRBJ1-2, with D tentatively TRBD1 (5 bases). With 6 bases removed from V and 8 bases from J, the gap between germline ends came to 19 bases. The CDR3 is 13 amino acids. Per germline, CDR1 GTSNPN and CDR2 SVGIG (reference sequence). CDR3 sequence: CACTPRGVTGYTF. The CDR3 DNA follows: TGTGCCTGTACCCCTCGGGGGGTCACGGGCTACACCTTC.

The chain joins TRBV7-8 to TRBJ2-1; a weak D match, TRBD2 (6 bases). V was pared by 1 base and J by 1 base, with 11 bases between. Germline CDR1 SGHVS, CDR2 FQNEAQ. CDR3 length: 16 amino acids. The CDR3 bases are TGTGCCAGCAGCTTAGATGGAGGGTATTCCTACAATGAGCAGTTCTTC. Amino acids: CASSLDGGYSYNEQFF.